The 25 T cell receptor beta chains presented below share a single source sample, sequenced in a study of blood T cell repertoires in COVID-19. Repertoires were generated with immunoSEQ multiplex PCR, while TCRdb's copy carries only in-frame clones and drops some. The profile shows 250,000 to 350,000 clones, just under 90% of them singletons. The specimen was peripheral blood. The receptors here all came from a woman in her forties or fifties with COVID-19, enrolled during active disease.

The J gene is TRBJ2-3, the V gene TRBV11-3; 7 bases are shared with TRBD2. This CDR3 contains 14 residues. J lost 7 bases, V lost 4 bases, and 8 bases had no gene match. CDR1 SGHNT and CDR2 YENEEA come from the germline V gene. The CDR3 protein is CASSSRRTRHTQYF. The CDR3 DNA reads TGTGCCAGCAGCTCAAGGCGGACTAGACATACGCAGTATTTT.

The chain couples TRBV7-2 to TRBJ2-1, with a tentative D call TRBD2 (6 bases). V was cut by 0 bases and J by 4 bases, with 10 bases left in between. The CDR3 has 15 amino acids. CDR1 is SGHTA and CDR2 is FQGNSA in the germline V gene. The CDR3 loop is CASSLATTRYNEQFF. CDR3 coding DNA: TGTGCCAGCAGCTTAGCGACGACTAGGTACAATGAGCAGTTCTTC.

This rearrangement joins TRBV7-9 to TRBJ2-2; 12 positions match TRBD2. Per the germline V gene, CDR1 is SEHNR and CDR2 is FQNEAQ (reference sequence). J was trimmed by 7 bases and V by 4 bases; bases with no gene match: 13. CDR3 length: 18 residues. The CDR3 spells CASSYSNRLAGEVGELFF. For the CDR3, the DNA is TGTGCCAGCAGCTATTCAAATCGACTAGCGGGAGAGGTCGGGGAGCTGTTTTTT.

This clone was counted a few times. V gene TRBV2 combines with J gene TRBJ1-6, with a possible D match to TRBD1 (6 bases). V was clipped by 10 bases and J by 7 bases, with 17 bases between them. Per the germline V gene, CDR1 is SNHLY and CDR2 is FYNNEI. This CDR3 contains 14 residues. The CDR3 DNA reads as TGTGCCACCCCTGGTGGGGGCGCGAATTCACCCCTCCACTTT. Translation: CATPGGGANSPLHF.

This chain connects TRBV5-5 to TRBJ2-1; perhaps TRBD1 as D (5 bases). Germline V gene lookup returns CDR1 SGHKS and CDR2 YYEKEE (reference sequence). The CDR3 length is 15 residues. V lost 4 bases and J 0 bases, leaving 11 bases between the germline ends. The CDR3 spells CASSITGPSYNEQFF. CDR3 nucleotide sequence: TGTGCCAGCAGCATAACAGGACCCTCCTACAATGAGCAGTTCTTC.

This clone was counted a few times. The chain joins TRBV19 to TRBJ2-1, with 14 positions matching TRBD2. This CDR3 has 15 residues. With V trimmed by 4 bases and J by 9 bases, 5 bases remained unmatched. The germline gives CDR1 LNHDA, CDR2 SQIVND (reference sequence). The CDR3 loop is CASSTGLAGAVEQFF. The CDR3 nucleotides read TGTGCCAGTAGTACGGGACTAGCGGGAGCGGTTGAGCAGTTCTTC.

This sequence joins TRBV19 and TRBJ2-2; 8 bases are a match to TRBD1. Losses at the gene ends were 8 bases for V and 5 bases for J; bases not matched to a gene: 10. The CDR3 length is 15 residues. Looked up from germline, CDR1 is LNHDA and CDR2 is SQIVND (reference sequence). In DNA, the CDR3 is TGTGCCAGTCGGACAGGGCCGGTGGGGACCGGGGAGCTGTTTTTT. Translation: CASRTGPVGTGELFF.

The CDR3, as DNA: TGCGCCAGCAGCCAAGCCCTAGCGGGAGGCAATGAGCAGTTCTTC. It translates to CASSQALAGGNEQFF. This chain connects TRBV4-3 to TRBJ2-1; 11 positions agree with TRBD2. The CDR3 covers 15 residues. The germline V gene has CDR1 LGHNA and CDR2 YSLEER. With V trimmed by 1 base and J by 6 bases, 2 bases remained unmatched.

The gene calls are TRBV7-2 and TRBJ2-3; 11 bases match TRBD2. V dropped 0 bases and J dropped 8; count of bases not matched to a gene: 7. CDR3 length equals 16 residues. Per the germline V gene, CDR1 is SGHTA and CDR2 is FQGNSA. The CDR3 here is CASSLASGRASSTQYF. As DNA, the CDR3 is TGTGCCAGCAGCTTAGCTAGCGGGAGGGCCTCTAGTACGCAGTATTTT. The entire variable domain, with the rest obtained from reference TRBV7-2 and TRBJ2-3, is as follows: GAGVSQSPSNKVTEKGKDVELRCDPISGHTALYWYRQSLGQGLEFLIYFQGNSAPDKSGLPSDRFSAERTGGSVSTLTIQRTQQEDSAVYLCASSLASGRASSTQYFGPGTRLTVL.

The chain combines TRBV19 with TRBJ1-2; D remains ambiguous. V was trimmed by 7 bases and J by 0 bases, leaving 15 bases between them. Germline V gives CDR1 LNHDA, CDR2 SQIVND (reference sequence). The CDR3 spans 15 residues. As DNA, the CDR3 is TGTGCCAGTACGCAGGTAGGGAGACCTAACTATGGCTACACCTTC. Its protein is CASTQVGRPNYGYTF.

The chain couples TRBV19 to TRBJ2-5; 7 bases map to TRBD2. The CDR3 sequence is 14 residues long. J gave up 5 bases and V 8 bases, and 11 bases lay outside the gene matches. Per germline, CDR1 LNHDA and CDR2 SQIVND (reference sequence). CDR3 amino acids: CASQMREGHETQYF. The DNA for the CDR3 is TGTGCCAGTCAAATGAGGGAGGGCCATGAGACCCAGTACTTC.

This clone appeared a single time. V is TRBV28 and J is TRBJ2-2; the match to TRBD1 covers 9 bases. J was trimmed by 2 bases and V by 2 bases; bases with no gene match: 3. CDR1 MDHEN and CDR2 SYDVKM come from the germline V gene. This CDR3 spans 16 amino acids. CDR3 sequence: CASSLMGQGNTGELFF. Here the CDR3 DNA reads TGTGCCAGCAGTTTAATGGGACAGGGCAACACCGGGGAGCTGTTTTTT.

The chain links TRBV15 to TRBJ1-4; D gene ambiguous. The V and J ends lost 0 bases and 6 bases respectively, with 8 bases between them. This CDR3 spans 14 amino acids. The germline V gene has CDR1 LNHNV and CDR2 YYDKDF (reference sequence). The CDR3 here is CATSRDMGDEKLFF. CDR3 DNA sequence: TGTGCCACCAGCAGAGATATGGGAGATGAAAAACTGTTTTTT.

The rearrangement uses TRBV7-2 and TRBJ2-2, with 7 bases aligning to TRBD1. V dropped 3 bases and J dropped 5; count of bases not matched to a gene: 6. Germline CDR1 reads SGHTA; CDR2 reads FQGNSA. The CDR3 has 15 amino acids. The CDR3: CASSFLPGGTGELFF. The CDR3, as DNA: TGTGCCAGCAGCTTCCTGCCAGGGGGAACCGGGGAGCTGTTTTTT.

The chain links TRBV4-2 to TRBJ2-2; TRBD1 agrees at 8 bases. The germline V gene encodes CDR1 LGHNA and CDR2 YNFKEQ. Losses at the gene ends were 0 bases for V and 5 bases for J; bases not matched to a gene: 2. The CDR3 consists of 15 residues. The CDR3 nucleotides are TGTGCCAGCAGCCAAGAGGACAGGGAAACCGGGGAGCTGTTTTTT. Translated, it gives CASSQEDRETGELFF.

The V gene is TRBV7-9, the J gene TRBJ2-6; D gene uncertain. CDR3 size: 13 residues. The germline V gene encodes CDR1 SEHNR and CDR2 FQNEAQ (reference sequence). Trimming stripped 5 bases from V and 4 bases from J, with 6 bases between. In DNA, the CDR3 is TGTGCCAGCAGCCCCCCGGGGGCCAACGTCCTGACTTTC. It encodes CASSPPGANVLTF.

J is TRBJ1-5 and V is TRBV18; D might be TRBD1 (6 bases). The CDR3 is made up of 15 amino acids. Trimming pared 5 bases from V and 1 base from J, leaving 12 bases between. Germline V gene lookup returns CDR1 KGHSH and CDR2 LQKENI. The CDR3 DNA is TGTGCCAGCTCAGGACGCGGACAGAGCAATCAGCCCCAGCATTTT. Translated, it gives CASSGRGQSNQPQHF.

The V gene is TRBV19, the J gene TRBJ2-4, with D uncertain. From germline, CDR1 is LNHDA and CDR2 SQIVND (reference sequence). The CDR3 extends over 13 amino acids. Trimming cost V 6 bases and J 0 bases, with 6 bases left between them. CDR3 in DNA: TGTGCCAGTAGCTTCCTAGCCAAAAACATTCAGTACTTC. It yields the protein CASSFLAKNIQYF.

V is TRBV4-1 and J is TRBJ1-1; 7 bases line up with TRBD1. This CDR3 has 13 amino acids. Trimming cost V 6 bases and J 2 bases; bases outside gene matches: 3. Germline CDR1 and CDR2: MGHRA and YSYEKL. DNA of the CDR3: TGCGCCAGCAGAGGGACAGTTAACACTGAAGCTTTCTTT. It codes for CASRGTVNTEAFF.

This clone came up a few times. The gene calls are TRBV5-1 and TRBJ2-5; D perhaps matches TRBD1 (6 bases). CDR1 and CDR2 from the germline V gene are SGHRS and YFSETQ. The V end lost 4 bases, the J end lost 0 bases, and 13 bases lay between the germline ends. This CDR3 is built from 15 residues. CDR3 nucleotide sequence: TGCGCCAGCAGCCTATTAGGACAGAACCAAGAGACCCAGTACTTC. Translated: CASSLLGQNQETQYF.

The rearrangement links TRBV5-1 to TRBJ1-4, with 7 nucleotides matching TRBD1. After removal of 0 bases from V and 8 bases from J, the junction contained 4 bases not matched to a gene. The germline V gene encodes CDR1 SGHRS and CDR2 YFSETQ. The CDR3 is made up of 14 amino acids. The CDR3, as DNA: TGCGCCAGCAGCTTGGACAGGGGCGACGAAAAACTGTTTTTT. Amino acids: CASSLDRGDEKLFF.

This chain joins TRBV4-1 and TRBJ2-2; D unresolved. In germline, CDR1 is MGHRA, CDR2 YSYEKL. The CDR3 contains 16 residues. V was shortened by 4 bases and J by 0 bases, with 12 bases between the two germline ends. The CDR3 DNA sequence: TGCGCCAGCAGCCTCGCGGAGTTCGCGAACACCGGGGAGCTGTTTTTT. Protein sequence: CASSLAEFANTGELFF.

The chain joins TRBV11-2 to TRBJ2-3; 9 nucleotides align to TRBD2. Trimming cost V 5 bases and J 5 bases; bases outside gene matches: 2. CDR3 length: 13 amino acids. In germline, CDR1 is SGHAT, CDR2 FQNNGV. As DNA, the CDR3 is TGTGCCAGCAGCCCAGCGGGGGGAGATACGCAGTATTTT. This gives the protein CASSPAGGDTQYF.

The CDR3 is CASGTGGNIQYF. CDR3 DNA sequence: TGTGCCAGTGGGACAGGGGGAAACATTCAGTACTTC. The rearrangement links TRBV5-8 to TRBJ2-4; 11 bases match TRBD1. CDR1 and CDR2 (germline): SGHTS, YDEGEE. J lost 6 bases, V lost 8 bases, and 1 base had no gene match. The CDR3 runs 12 residues.

The CDR3 region is CASSGGTETQYF. Here the CDR3 DNA reads TGTGCCAGCTCCGGGGGAACCGAGACCCAGTACTTC. The chain is built from TRBV28 and TRBJ2-5; a possible D gene is TRBD2 (6 bases). Germline CDR1 and CDR2: MDHEN and SYDVKM. The CDR3 has 12 residues. V was clipped by 8 bases and J by 5 bases, with 12 bases between them.